The source of this T cell receptor (beta chain) is a study of identical twins. CDR3 length equals 16 residues. Between the trimmed V and J ends, which lost 0 bases and 6 bases, there was a span of 16 bases. The V gene's germline CDR1 is SGHRS and CDR2 YFSETQ. TCRdb ran MiXCR on the 5' RACE reads and lists one entry per CDR3 protein. The repertoire holds around 340,000 distinct CDR3 sequences, with 9% as singletons. With respect to this clonotype: What it binds is unknown.

Points from the study as a whole: The models gave estimates that fell short of the out-of-frame TCR alpha sharing seen in monozygotic twins. Rather than following the same donors, the conclusions depended on cross-sectional statistical analysis.

The sequencing input was naive T cells sorted from blood. This rearrangement joins TRBV5-1 to TRBJ2-1; a weak D match, TRBD2 (5 bases). The sequence came from a woman in her fifties or sixties in good health. The CDR3 DNA reads TGCGCCAGCAGCTTGGTAGCCGGAAAAGGAGGCAATGAGCAGTTCTTC. It yields the protein CASSLVAGKGGNEQFF.